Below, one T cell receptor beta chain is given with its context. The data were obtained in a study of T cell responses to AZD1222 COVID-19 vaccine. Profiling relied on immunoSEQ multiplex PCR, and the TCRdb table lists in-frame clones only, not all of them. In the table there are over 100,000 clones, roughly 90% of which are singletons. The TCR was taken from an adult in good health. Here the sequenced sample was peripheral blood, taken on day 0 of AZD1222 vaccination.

CDR3 nucleotides: TGTGCCAGCAGCTTCACAGGGGGCGGAAACACCATATATTTT. This codes for CASSFTGGGNTIYF. The chain links TRBV5-4 to TRBJ1-3, with 9 bases fitting TRBD1. CDR1 and CDR2 from the germline V gene are SGHNT and YYREEE (reference sequence). The CDR3 covers 14 residues. Germline trimming cut 2 bases from V and 4 bases from J; bases unmatched to any gene: 1.